The clone carrying this TCR beta chain was detected many times. This entry comes from a study of T cells in Graves' hyperthyroidism and ophthalmopathy. V trimming: 5 bases; J trimming: 9 bases; junction bases outside the gene matches: 6. Looked up from germline, CDR1 is SNHLY and CDR2 is FYNNEI. The CDR3 is 13 amino acids. Amplified TCR beta CDR3 regions derived from RNA transcripts. A first-round RT-PCR of the TCR CDR3 used the HTBI primer set. TCRdb analysed the multiplex PCR reads with MiXCR anew, one entry per CDR3 protein. The sample yields hundreds of thousands of distinct CDR3 sequences, over 11% seen once.

The sample consisted of blood. The sequence was collected from a woman aged 30 to 39 with Graves' hyperthyroidism that later progressed to Graves' ophthalmopathy. The rearrangement joins TRBV2 to TRBJ2-1, with TRBD2 matching over 8 bases. CDR3 sequence reads: CASSLFLAGEQFF. CDR3 DNA sequence: TGTGCCAGCAGTCTATTCCTAGCGGGTGAGCAGTTCTTC. Complete variable domain (other parts from reference TRBV2 and TRBJ2-1): EPEVTQTPSHQVTQMGQEVILRCVPISNHLYFYWYRQILGQKVEFLVSFYNNEISEKSEIFDDQFSVERPDGSNFTLKIRSTKLEDSAMYFCASSLFLAGEQFFGPGTRLTVL.